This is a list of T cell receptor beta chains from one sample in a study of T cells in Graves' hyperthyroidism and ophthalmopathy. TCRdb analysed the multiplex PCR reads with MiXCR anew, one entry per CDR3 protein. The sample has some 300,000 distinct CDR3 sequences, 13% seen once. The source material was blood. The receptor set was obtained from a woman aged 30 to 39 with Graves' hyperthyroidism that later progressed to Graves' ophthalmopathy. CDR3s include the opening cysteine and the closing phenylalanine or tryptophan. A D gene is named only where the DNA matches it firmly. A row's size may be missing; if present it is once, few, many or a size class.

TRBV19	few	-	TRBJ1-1	CASSGGLLPEAFF	TGTGCCAGTAGTGGTGGGCTCCTCCCGGAGGCTTTCTTT
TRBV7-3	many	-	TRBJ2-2	CASRIGGNTGELFF	TGTGCCAGCAGGATTGGGGGGAACACCGGGGAGCTGTTTTTT
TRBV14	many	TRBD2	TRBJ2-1	CASSPGLAEPGYNEQFF	TGTGCCAGCAGCCCGGGACTAGCGGAACCCGGGTACAATGAGCAGTTCTTC
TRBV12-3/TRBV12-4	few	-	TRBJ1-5	CASTSTPFSNQPQHF	TGTGCCAGCACCTCGACACCTTTTAGCAATCAGCCCCAGCATTTT
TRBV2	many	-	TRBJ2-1	CASSGVNEQFF	TGTGCCAGCAGCGGAGTGAATGAGCAGTTCTTC
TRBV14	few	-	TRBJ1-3	CASSPFGPGNTIYF	TGTGCCAGCAGCCCCTTTGGACCTGGAAACACCATATATTTT
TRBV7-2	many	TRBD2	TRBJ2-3	CASSFGLATDTQYF	TGTGCCAGCAGCTTTGGACTAGCGACAGATACGCAGTATTTT
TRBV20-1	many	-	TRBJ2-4	CSALNRAVGGKNIQYF	TGCAGTGCTCTTAACCGTGCGGTAGGGGGGAAAAACATTCAGTACTTC
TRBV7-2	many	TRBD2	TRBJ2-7	CASSYLTTGLAGGGEQYF	TGTGCCAGCAGCTATCTCACAACCGGACTAGCGGGGGGGGGCGAGCAGTACTTC
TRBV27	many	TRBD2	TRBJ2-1	CASSPQASGVYNEQFF	TGTGCCAGCAGTCCCCAGGCTAGCGGGGTCTACAATGAGCAGTTCTTC
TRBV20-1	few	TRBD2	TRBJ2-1	CSATTHGKLAGVYNEQFF	TGCAGTGCTACTACACATGGGAAACTAGCGGGAGTCTACAATGAGCAGTTCTTC
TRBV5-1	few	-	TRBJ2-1	CASSLVPVEQFF	TGCGCCAGCAGCTTGGTCCCGGTTGAGCAGTTCTTC
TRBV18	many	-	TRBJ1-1	CASSQSGTEAFF	TGTGCCAGCTCTCAATCCGGGACAGAAGCTTTCTTT
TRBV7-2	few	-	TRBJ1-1	CASSPQVRVIESGTEAFF	TGTGCCAGCAGCCCCCAGGTAAGGGTGATCGAGTCGGGCACTGAAGCTTTCTTT
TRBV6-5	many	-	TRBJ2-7	CASSYRGPPYEQYF	TGTGCCAGCAGTTACCGGGGTCCCCCCTACGAGCAGTACTTC
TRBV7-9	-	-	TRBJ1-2	CASSSLRTEANYGYTF	TGTGCCAGCAGCTCACTTCGAACGGAAGCTAACTATGGCTACACCTTC
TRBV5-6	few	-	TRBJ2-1	CASSEGGLPYNEQFF	TGTGCCAGCTCTGAGGGGGGACTACCGTACAATGAGCAGTTCTTC
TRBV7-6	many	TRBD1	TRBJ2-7	CASSSYRGHEQYF	TGTGCCAGCAGCTCCTACAGGGGCCACGAGCAGTACTTC
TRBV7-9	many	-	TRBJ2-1	CASSLGRGTPGTYNEQFF	TGTGCCAGCAGCTTAGGACGAGGGACACCGGGAACCTACAATGAGCAGTTCTTC
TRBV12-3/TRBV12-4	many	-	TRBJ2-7	CASTTGFNEQYF	TGTGCCAGCACCACAGGGTTCAACGAGCAGTACTTC
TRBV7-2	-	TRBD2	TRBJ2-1	CASSLTSGRASNEQFF	TGTGCCAGCAGCTTAACTAGCGGGAGGGCGTCGAATGAGCAGTTCTTC
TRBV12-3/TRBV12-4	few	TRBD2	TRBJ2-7	CASSPLAGAGYEQYF	TGTGCCAGCAGTCCCCTAGCGGGAGCGGGCTACGAGCAGTACTTC
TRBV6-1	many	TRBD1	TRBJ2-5	CASSHDREETQYF	TGTGCCAGCAGTCACGACAGGGAAGAGACCCAGTACTTC
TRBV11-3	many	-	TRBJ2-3	CASSLDPVTDTQYF	TGTGCCAGCAGCTTAGATCCCGTCACAGATACGCAGTATTTT
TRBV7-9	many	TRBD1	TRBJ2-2	CASSPKEPTGSGLATGELFF	TGTGCCAGCAGCCCCAAAGAACCGACAGGGAGCGGACTCGCCACCGGGGAGCTGTTTTTT
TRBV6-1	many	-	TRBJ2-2	CASSSRLPRDLLNTGELFF	TGTGCCAGCAGTTCCCGATTACCCCGGGACTTACTGAACACCGGGGAGCTGTTTTTT
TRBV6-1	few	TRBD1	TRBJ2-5	CASSLTLDREKETQYF	TGTGCCAGCAGTCTGACCCTGGACAGGGAGAAGGAGACCCAGTACTTC
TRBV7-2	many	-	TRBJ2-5	CASSLDTGSMGKTQYF	TGTGCCAGCAGCTTAGATACAGGGTCGATGGGAAAGACCCAGTACTTC
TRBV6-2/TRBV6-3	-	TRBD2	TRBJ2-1	CASSYTGLATSPEQFF	TGTGCCAGCAGTTACACGGGACTAGCGACCTCTCCTGAGCAGTTCTTC
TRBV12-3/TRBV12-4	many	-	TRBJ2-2	CASSPRNTGELFF	TGTGCCAGCAGTCCCCGGAACACCGGGGAGCTGTTTTTT
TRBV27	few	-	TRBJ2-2	CASRSGGWTTNTGELFF	TGTGCCAGCAGATCGGGCGGTTGGACAACGAACACCGGGGAGCTGTTTTTT
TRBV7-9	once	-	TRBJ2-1	CASSPLEGVYNEQFF	TGTGCCAGCAGCCCCCTAGAAGGGGTCTACAATGAGCAGTTCTTC
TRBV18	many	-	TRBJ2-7	CASSPGTFYEQYF	TGTGCCAGCTCACCAGGGACCTTCTACGAGCAGTACTTC
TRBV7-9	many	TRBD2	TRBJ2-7	CASSPGLEGYEQYF	TGTGCCAGCAGCCCGGGACTAGAAGGCTACGAGCAGTACTTC
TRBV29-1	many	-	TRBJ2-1	CSVEALREQFF	TGCAGCGTTGAGGCCCTACGCGAGCAGTTCTTC
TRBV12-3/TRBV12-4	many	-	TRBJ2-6	CASRLENSGANVLTF	TGTGCCAGCAGATTAGAGAACTCTGGGGCCAACGTCCTGACTTTC
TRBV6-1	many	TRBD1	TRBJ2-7	CASRVGQGPFVQYF	TGTGCCAGCAGGGTCGGACAGGGCCCCTTCGTGCAGTACTTC
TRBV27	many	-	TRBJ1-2	CASGAGSHGYTF	TGTGCCAGCGGGGCCGGGAGCCATGGCTACACCTTC
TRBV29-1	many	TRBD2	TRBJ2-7	CSVLAGNTYEQYF	TGCAGCGTCCTAGCGGGTAATACCTACGAGCAGTACTTC
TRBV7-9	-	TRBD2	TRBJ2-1	CASSFPAGDNEQFF	TGTGCCAGCAGCTTCCCAGCGGGAGACAATGAGCAGTTCTTC